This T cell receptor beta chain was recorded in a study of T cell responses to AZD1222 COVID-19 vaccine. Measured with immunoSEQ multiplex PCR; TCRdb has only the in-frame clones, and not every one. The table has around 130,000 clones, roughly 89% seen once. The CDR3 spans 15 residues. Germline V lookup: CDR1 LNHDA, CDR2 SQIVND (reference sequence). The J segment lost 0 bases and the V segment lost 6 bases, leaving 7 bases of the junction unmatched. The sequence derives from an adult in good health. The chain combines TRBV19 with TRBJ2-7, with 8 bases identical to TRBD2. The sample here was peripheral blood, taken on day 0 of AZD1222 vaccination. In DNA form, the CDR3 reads TGTGCCAGTAGCCGGAGCGGGAGAATCTCCTACGAGCAGTACTTC. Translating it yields CASSRSGRISYEQYF. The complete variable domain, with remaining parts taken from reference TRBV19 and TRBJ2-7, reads DGGITQSPKYLFRKEGQNVTLSCEQNLNHDAMYWYRQDPGQGLRLIYYSQIVNDFQKGDIAEGYSVSREKKESFPLTVTSAQKNPTAFYLCASSRSGRISYEQYFGPGTRLTVT.